These 27 T cell receptor beta chains were all obtained from the same sample, sequenced in a study of cytomegalovirus exposure and HLA in healthy donors. Some clones are missing from TCRdb's copy, which holds only in-frame ones; the method was immunoSEQ multiplex PCR. The sample has 100,000 to 150,000 clones, 89% seen once. Source material: PBMCs. The origin of the receptors is a woman aged 18-29 years in good health and CMV-seronegative.

The rearrangement joins TRBV7-6 to TRBJ2-7; 7 bases map to TRBD1. Germline CDR1 and CDR2: SGHVS and FNYEAQ. The CDR3 length is 14 residues. After removal of 5 bases from V and 2 bases from J, the junction contained 6 bases not matched to a gene. The CDR3 nucleotides are TGTGCCAGCAGCCCCGGGACAGAAACCTACGAGCAGTACTTC. Translated, it gives CASSPGTETYEQYF.

This clone was counted between two and nine times. The J gene is TRBJ1-6, the V gene TRBV6-6, with 7 bases matching TRBD1. J lost 7 bases, V lost 0 bases, and 3 bases had no gene match. The CDR3 is 15 amino acids. Germline V gene lookup returns CDR1 MNHNY and CDR2 SVGAGI (reference sequence). The CDR3 DNA is TGTGCCAGCAGTTACTCGATACAGGGGAATTCACCCCTCCACTTT. Its translation: CASSYSIQGNSPLHF.

This clone was found a few times. This chain uses TRBV25-1 with TRBJ2-5; 7 bases map to TRBD1. This CDR3 contains 15 residues. V lost 2 bases, J lost 2 bases, and 5 bases stayed unmatched. The germline V gene encodes CDR1 MGHDK and CDR2 SYGVNS. In nucleotides, the CDR3 is TGTGCCAGCAGTGAAGCCGGGACAGCACAAGAGACCCAGTACTTC. Its protein is CASSEAGTAQETQYF.

The chain joins TRBV28 to TRBJ1-2, with D possibly TRBD1 on 5 matching bases. In germline, CDR1 is MDHEN, CDR2 SYDVKM. This CDR3 spans 14 amino acids. Trimming removed 6 bases at V and 4 bases at J, with 15 bases between. The DNA of the CDR3 is TGTGCCAGCAGCCTCCTCAGGGTAGCCTATGGCTACACCTTC. It specifies CASSLLRVAYGYTF.

This sequence joins TRBV25-1 and TRBJ2-7; weak D call: TRBD2 (6 bases). With 1 base removed from V and 6 bases from J, the gap between germline ends came to 10 bases. The length of the CDR3 is 13 residues. Germline V gene sequence: CDR1 MGHDK, CDR2 SYGVNS. CDR3 nucleotide sequence: TGTGCCAGCAGTGAATGTCGGGGAGGCGAGCAGTACGTC. Translation: CASSECRGGEQYV.

CDR3 sequence: CAWSVLDGGSQYF. CDR3 nucleotide sequence: TGTGCCTGGAGTGTACTAGATGGAGGATCCCAGTACTTC. The chain combines TRBV30 with TRBJ2-5, with D perhaps matching TRBD2 (5 bases). Germline V lookup: CDR1 GTSNPN, CDR2 SVGIG (reference sequence). The CDR3 covers 13 residues. With 0 bases removed from V and 9 bases from J, the gap between germline ends came to 14 bases.

The chain couples TRBV7-8 to TRBJ1-6, with 8 positions matching TRBD1. Germline values: CDR1 SGHVS, CDR2 FQNEAQ. This CDR3 is built from 16 residues. The junction had 10 bases not matched to a gene; V was cut back by 5 bases and J by 7 bases. CDR3 nucleotides: TGTGCCAGCAGCCTACGGATGGACAGGGCGAATTCACCCCTCCACTTT. It codes for CASSLRMDRANSPLHF.

The rearrangement uses TRBV7-2 and TRBJ2-5, with D perhaps matching TRBD2 (5 bases). CDR3 length equals 13 residues. The V gene lost 4 bases and the J gene lost 3 bases, with 9 bases spanning the gap. CDR1 and CDR2 (germline): SGHTA, FQGNSA. DNA for the CDR3: TGTGCCAGCAGCTACGGGGTCGAAGAGACCCAGTACTTC. It specifies CASSYGVEETQYF. Variable domain in full (rest from reference TRBV7-2 and TRBJ2-5): GAGVSQSPSNKVTEKGKDVELRCDPISGHTALYWYRQSLGQGLEFLIYFQGNSAPDKSGLPSDRFSAERTGGSVSTLTIQRTQQEDSAVYLCASSYGVEETQYFGPGTRLLVL.

This chain connects TRBV9 to TRBJ2-7; TRBD1 agrees at 10 bases. The J segment lost 6 bases and the V segment lost 3 bases, leaving 9 bases of the junction unmatched. There are 15 residues in the CDR3. The germline V gene encodes CDR1 SGDLS and CDR2 YYNGEE. The CDR3 DNA reads TGTGCCAGCAGCGCACCGGGACAGGGGCCCTCCGAGCAGTACTTC. Translating it yields CASSAPGQGPSEQYF.

This sequence joins TRBV9 and TRBJ1-1, with a weak D call TRBD1 (6 bases). The germline V gene encodes CDR1 SGDLS and CDR2 YYNGEE. Trimming stripped 3 bases from V and 3 bases from J, with 9 bases between. CDR3 length equals 13 residues. The chain's CDR3 is CASSEGGDTEAFF. The DNA of the CDR3 is TGTGCCAGCAGCGAAGGGGGGGACACTGAAGCTTTCTTT.

The chain combines TRBV6-1 with TRBJ2-7, with 7 bases that match TRBD2. J was trimmed by 3 bases and V by 5 bases; bases with no gene match: 7. CDR1 and CDR2 (germline): MNHNS, SASEGT. The CDR3 sequence is 14 residues long. The CDR3 reads CASSPLAEIYEQYF. The CDR3 DNA sequence: TGTGCCAGCAGTCCCCTAGCGGAGATCTACGAGCAGTACTTC.

This clone has just a few counts. V usage is TRBV2 and J usage is TRBJ1-1; no firm D call. The CDR3 has 9 residues. The V gene's germline CDR1 is SNHLY and CDR2 FYNNEI. Trimming took 7 bases from V and 6 from J, leaving 3 bases between them. The CDR3: CASTAEAFF. The CDR3 bases are TGTGCCAGCACAGCTGAAGCTTTCTTT.

This sequence joins TRBV5-4 and TRBJ2-3; tentative D call: TRBD2 (5 bases). The CDR3 spans 16 residues. Trimming took off 4 bases at V and 1 base at J, with 16 bases between the two ends. Germline-derived CDR1 and CDR2 are SGHNT and YYREEE (reference sequence). The CDR3 region is CASSPSAEGGTDTQYF. CDR3 nucleotides: TGTGCCAGCAGCCCCTCGGCAGAGGGTGGCACAGATACGCAGTATTTT.

DNA of the CDR3: TGTGCCAGCAGATGGCTCTCGAACACCGGGGAGCTGTTTTTT. Protein product: CASRWLSNTGELFF. The chain combines TRBV27 with TRBJ2-2; D is uncertain. V lost 6 bases, J lost 0 bases, and 8 bases lay in between. CDR1 and CDR2 from the germline V gene are MNHEY and SMNVEV (reference sequence). The CDR3 loop spans 14 amino acids.

The CDR3 nucleotides read TGTGCCAGCAGCTCCCGGGGGGCACACACAGATACGCAGTATTTT. Residues: CASSSRGAHTDTQYF. The chain links TRBV11-2 to TRBJ2-3; D might be TRBD2 (7 bases). The CDR3 totals 15 residues. Trimming took off 4 bases at V and 2 bases at J, with 13 bases between the two ends. In germline, CDR1 is SGHAT, CDR2 FQNNGV.

The V and J genes are TRBV2 and TRBJ2-2; TRBD2 matches at 10 bases. The CDR3 totals 15 residues. Germline-derived CDR1 and CDR2 are SNHLY and FYNNEI. With V trimmed by 4 bases and J by 6 bases, 5 bases remained unmatched. CDR3 sequence: CASSVVLAGAGELFF. CDR3 in DNA: TGTGCCAGCAGTGTTGTGCTAGCGGGAGCCGGGGAGCTGTTTTTT.

CDR3: CASSLGTGNGYTF. In DNA form, the CDR3 reads TGTGCCAGCAGCTTGGGGACAGGGAATGGCTACACCTTC. This rearrangement joins TRBV11-2 to TRBJ1-2; TRBD1 matches 9 bases. The V gene's germline CDR1 is SGHAT and CDR2 FQNNGV. The CDR3 runs 13 residues. Trimming removed 3 bases from V and 6 bases from J; junction bases left unmatched: 2. The complete variable domain, with remaining parts taken from reference TRBV11-2 and TRBJ1-2, reads EAGVAQSPRYKIIEKRQSVAFWCNPISGHATLYWYQQILGQGPKLLIQFQNNGVVDDSQLPKDRFSAERLKGVDSTLKIQPAKLEDSAVYLCASSLGTGNGYTFGSGTRLTVV.

CDR3 coding DNA: TGTGCCAGTAGTTGGGCAGAACAAGAGACCCAGTACTTC. Translated, it gives CASSWAEQETQYF. The chain carries TRBV19 and TRBJ2-5; D unclear. The CDR3 is 13 residues long. Germline CDR1 and CDR2: LNHDA and SQIVND (reference sequence). Trimming removed 5 bases from V and 2 bases from J, with 9 bases in between.

The rearrangement links TRBV28 to TRBJ2-7; weak D call: TRBD2 (6 bases). In germline, CDR1 is MDHEN, CDR2 SYDVKM. V was trimmed by 4 bases and J by 3 bases, leaving 10 bases between them. The CDR3 totals 13 residues. The CDR3 nucleotides read TGTGCCAGCAGTTCGGGACTTTACTACGAGCAGTACTTC. Protein product: CASSSGLYYEQYF.

In this sample, this clone turned up once. This chain connects TRBV27 to TRBJ2-1, with D perhaps TRBD2 (5 bases). Germline CDR1 is MNHEY and CDR2 is SMNVEV (reference sequence). The CDR3 totals 15 residues. The V and J ends lost 2 bases and 2 bases respectively, with 10 bases between them. As DNA, the CDR3 is TGTGCCAGCAGTTTAGGGAGCGGAACCTACAATGAGCAGTTCTTC. Its protein product is CASSLGSGTYNEQFF.

The rearrangement links TRBV10-3 to TRBJ1-5; D is ambiguous. The germline gives CDR1 ENHRY, CDR2 SYGVKD. The CDR3 length is 14 residues. Trimming stripped 2 bases from V and 9 bases from J, with 14 bases between. The CDR3 bases are TGTGCCATCAGTGAGGCCCAGACGGAGCGGCCCCAGCATTTT. Translating gives CAISEAQTERPQHF.

The chain couples TRBV6-6 to TRBJ1-5, with D possibly TRBD1 on 6 matching bases. With 6 bases removed from V and 4 bases from J, the gap between germline ends came to 19 bases. Germline V gene sequence: CDR1 MNHNY, CDR2 SVGAGI (reference sequence). This CDR3 contains 16 residues. The CDR3: CASSLVSGAGNQPQHF. The CDR3 DNA is TGTGCCAGCAGCCTAGTATCAGGGGCCGGGAATCAGCCCCAGCATTTT.

This chain joins TRBV29-1 and TRBJ2-3, with a possible D match to TRBD1 (6 bases). The length of the CDR3 is 12 residues. CDR1 and CDR2 (germline): SQVTM, ANQGSEA. Trimming removed 4 bases from V and 3 bases from J, with 8 bases in between. The CDR3 bases are TGCAGCGTTGGGCAGGGGACAGATACGCAGTATTTT. It yields the protein CSVGQGTDTQYF.

This clone came up a few times. This rearrangement joins TRBV2 to TRBJ1-1; 9 bases agree with TRBD1. Germline V gives CDR1 SNHLY, CDR2 FYNNEI. This CDR3 has 15 residues. Germline trimming cut 4 bases from V and 3 bases from J; bases unmatched to any gene: 6. The CDR3 DNA is TGTGCCAGCAGTGCCACAGGGGGCATGGACACTGAAGCTTTCTTT. The encoded protein is CASSATGGMDTEAFF.

The chain uses TRBV25-1 and TRBJ2-1; D is uncertain. The CDR3 covers 15 residues. Germline CDR1 reads MGHDK; CDR2 reads SYGVNS. Trimming cost V 2 bases and J 0 bases, with 8 bases left between them. The CDR3 spells CASSETFSSYNEQFF. In DNA form, the CDR3 reads TGTGCCAGCAGTGAAACGTTCAGCTCCTACAATGAGCAGTTCTTC.

The V and J genes are TRBV7-9 and TRBJ1-2, with 7 bases that match TRBD1. V dropped 4 bases and J dropped 6; count of bases not matched to a gene: 20. The germline V gene encodes CDR1 SEHNR and CDR2 FQNEAQ (reference sequence). This CDR3 comprises 18 residues. In nucleotides, the CDR3 is TGTGCCAGCAGCTCCACTATTCGACAGGGAGCCCTACTTGATGGCTACACCTTC. It encodes CASSSTIRQGALLDGYTF.

The chain links TRBV30 to TRBJ2-5; a weak D match, TRBD2 (6 bases). Trimming cost V 5 bases and J 7 bases, with 17 bases left between them. Germline CDR1 reads GTSNPN; CDR2 reads SVGIG (reference sequence). The CDR3 has 13 residues. The CDR3 reads CAWGRLLGGTQYF. CDR3 DNA: TGTGCCTGGGGCCGCCTCCTCGGGGGGACCCAGTACTTC.